The next 7 T cell receptor beta chains were all read from a single sample in a study of cytomegalovirus exposure and HLA in healthy donors (dated by TCRdb to about 2017). Libraries were constructed by the immunoSEQ multiplex PCR assay. A mixture of 60 forward primers for TCR Vbeta segments and 13 reverse primers for TCR Jbeta segments was used in the multiplex PCR. TCRdb carries this immuneACCESS record with in-frame sequences only. Its versions omit some clonotypes, under half of them owing to an unresolved V gene in the studies checked, with the rest unexplained. The sample contains around 130,000 clones, 70% to 85% of them found a single time. The ten largest clonotypes hold roughly 2.7% of the sample. Sequencing was carried out using PBMCs. These receptor sequences come from a man between 45 and 60 years old in good health and CMV-seronegative.

This rearrangement joins TRBV4-3 to TRBJ1-6; 8 bases match TRBD1. After removal of 0 bases from V and 2 bases from J, the junction contained 6 bases not matched to a gene. The CDR3 has 18 residues. The germline CDR1 and CDR2 sequences are LGHNA and YSLEER. CDR3 in DNA: TGCGCCAGCAGCCAAGATCCCGGACAGGGAGCCTATAATTCACCCCTCCACTTT. Its protein is CASSQDPGQGAYNSPLHF.

The V and J genes are TRBV6-1 and TRBJ1-2; the D gene is possibly TRBD1 (6 bases). Germline CDR1 reads MNHNS; CDR2 reads SASEGT. This CDR3 has 13 amino acids. Trimming took 5 bases from V and 8 from J, leaving 15 bases between them. The CDR3 nucleotides are TGTGCCAGCAGTAATACAGGGATCGGGGGCTACACCTTC. It codes for CASSNTGIGGYTF.

This chain links TRBV7-3 with TRBJ2-1; 9 positions agree with TRBD2. The ends lost 5 bases at V and 13 bases at J; junction bases unmatched: 9. The CDR3 is 13 amino acids. Looked up from germline, CDR1 is SGHTA and CDR2 is FQGTGA. The CDR3 nucleotides are TGTGCCAGCAGCCCATCCCCTAGCGGGGAACAGTTCTTC. Protein sequence: CASSPSPSGEQFF.

V gene TRBV5-4 combines with J gene TRBJ2-3; 9 bases map to TRBD1. The CDR3 sequence is 15 residues long. The ends lost 5 bases at V and 5 bases at J; junction bases unmatched: 9. Germline V lookup: CDR1 SGHNT, CDR2 YYREEE (reference sequence). The CDR3 DNA is TGTGCCAGCAGTTACCCGGGACAGGGAGGAGATACGCAGTATTTT. Its protein product is CASSYPGQGGDTQYF.

This sequence joins TRBV5-6 and TRBJ2-7, with 7 bases lining up with TRBD1. This CDR3 contains 15 residues. J lost 3 bases, V lost 5 bases, and 11 bases had no gene match. Germline assignment: CDR1 SGHDT and CDR2 YYEEEE. CDR3 sequence: CASSRTPGQLYEQYF. CDR3 nucleotides: TGTGCCAGCAGTCGAACACCGGGACAGCTCTACGAGCAGTACTTC.

The rearrangement links TRBV5-1 to TRBJ1-1; D ambiguous. Trimming took off 0 bases at V and 0 bases at J, with 9 bases between the two ends. CDR1 is SGHRS, CDR2 YFSETQ, per germline. This CDR3 has 15 amino acids. The CDR3 protein is CASSLAGRMNTEAFF. In nucleotides, the CDR3 is TGCGCCAGCAGCTTGGCTGGCAGGATGAACACTGAAGCTTTCTTT.

The chain has TRBV2 and TRBJ2-1; 9 positions match TRBD2. The germline CDR1 and CDR2 sequences are SNHLY and FYNNEI. CDR3 size: 15 residues. V trimming: 4 bases; J trimming: 8 bases; junction bases outside the gene matches: 9. DNA of the CDR3: TGTGCCAGCAGTGTGGGACTAGCCGGGGGCCATGAGCAGTTCTTC. Its translation: CASSVGLAGGHEQFF.